This T cell receptor beta chain was obtained from a study of OX40 agonist ivuxolimab in advanced cancers. Findings and limits, study-wide: Researchers did not determine the expanded peripheral T cells' antigen specificity.

A remark on this clone: No antigen is known for it.

Assay: immunoSEQ multiplex PCR; the TCRdb copy retains only in-frame clones and omits some. Of around 47,000 clones in the sample, over 65% were seen once. The V end lost 6 bases, the J end lost 1 base, and 13 bases lay between the germline ends. The CDR3 spans 15 residues. Germline CDR1 and CDR2: MNHEY and SMNVEV (reference sequence). V gene TRBV27 combines with J gene TRBJ1-5; D unclear. This receptor was taken from an adult with an advanced solid tumor such as melanoma, head and neck, liver or kidney cancer. The sequences come from CD4+ or CD8+ T cells sorted from blood, collected in a trial of the OX40 agonist ivuxolimab. The CDR3 DNA is TGTGCCAGCAGGATCACACCGATGAGCAATCAGCCCCAGCATTTT. Encoded protein: CASRITPMSNQPQHF.